Presented here are 22 T cell receptor beta chains from one specimen sequenced in a study of shared clonotypes between healthy human individuals. Repertoires were generated with immunoSEQ multiplex PCR, while TCRdb's copy carries only in-frame clones and drops some. Here the sample spans about 2.4 million clones, 85% to 95% being singletons. The sample was naive CD4+ T cells sorted from blood. Subset noted: CD45RA+ positively selected. The receptor set was obtained from a man younger than 30 in good health.

The V and J genes are TRBV19 and TRBJ1-4, with D possibly being TRBD1 (6 bases). V lost 1 base, J lost 2 bases, and 14 bases lay in between. This CDR3 contains 17 residues. The germline CDR1 and CDR2 sequences are LNHDA and SQIVND (reference sequence). The DNA for the CDR3 is TGTGCCAGTAGTATAGTTACGGGAGGGGGGACTAATGAAAAACTGTTTTTT. It codes for CASSIVTGGGTNEKLFF.

The rearrangement joins TRBV19 to TRBJ1-2; D ambiguous. V was shortened by 6 bases and J by 1 base, with 12 bases between the two germline ends. Germline V gene sequence: CDR1 LNHDA, CDR2 SQIVND (reference sequence). This CDR3 has 14 amino acids. CDR3 sequence reads: CASSVTVLNYGYTF. CDR3 DNA sequence: TGTGCCAGTAGCGTAACGGTCCTTAACTATGGCTACACCTTC.

This sequence joins TRBV6-5 and TRBJ1-2; D is perhaps TRBD1 (5 bases). The CDR3 sequence is 14 residues long. V lost 7 bases and J lost 2, with 14 bases in between. From germline, CDR1 is MNHEY and CDR2 SVGAGI. The CDR3 reads CASTYGDRNYGYTF. The CDR3 DNA follows: TGTGCCAGCACCTACGGGGACCGAAACTATGGCTACACCTTC.

V is TRBV10-3 and J is TRBJ2-2; D uncertain. This CDR3 is 12 amino acids long. Trimming left V 9 bases short and J 6 bases short, with 11 bases between. In germline, CDR1 is ENHRY, CDR2 SYGVKD. The CDR3 here is CAIVDGAGELFF. CDR3 DNA sequence: TGTGCCATTGTCGATGGGGCCGGGGAGCTGTTTTTT.

The chain couples TRBV2 to TRBJ2-2; D not certain. Per the germline V gene, CDR1 is SNHLY and CDR2 is FYNNEI. V was clipped by 7 bases and J by 3 bases, with 12 bases between them. The CDR3 extends over 14 amino acids. The CDR3 loop is CASKGRVYTGELFF. For the CDR3, the DNA is TGTGCCAGCAAGGGAAGGGTTTACACCGGGGAGCTGTTTTTT.

V is TRBV10-1 and J is TRBJ1-2, with unresolved D. The CDR3 is made up of 13 amino acids. CDR1 and CDR2 from the germline V gene are WNHNN and SYGVQD (reference sequence). Trimming took off 5 bases at V and 2 bases at J, with 9 bases between the two ends. The CDR3 region is CASSPDGNYGYTF. The CDR3 coding sequence is TGCGCCAGCAGTCCCGACGGGAACTATGGCTACACCTTC.

The chain has TRBV12-5 and TRBJ1-4; the match to TRBD1 covers 11 bases. Germline CDR1 and CDR2: LGHNT and FRNRAP. The CDR3 length is 19 residues. The trim removed 0 bases at V and 4 bases at J, leaving 10 bases unmatched. This CDR3 is CASGLVLGTGGGGNEKLFF. The CDR3 DNA follows: TGTGCTAGTGGTTTGGTACTGGGGACAGGGGGAGGCGGTAATGAAAAACTGTTTTTT.

This clone was seen a handful of times. J is TRBJ1-1 and V is TRBV7-3, with D perhaps TRBD1 (5 bases). The CDR3 length is 13 residues. Trimming cost V 6 bases and J 5 bases, with 13 bases left between them. Germline CDR1 is SGHTA and CDR2 is FQGTGA. CDR3 DNA: TGTGCCAGCAGTCAAACGGGGGGTACTGAAGCTTTCTTT. It encodes CASSQTGGTEAFF.

The chain is built from TRBV7-9 and TRBJ1-4; 10 bases agree with TRBD1. The CDR3 is 16 amino acids. CDR1 is SEHNR and CDR2 is FQNEAQ in the germline V gene (reference sequence). Trimming took 5 bases from V and 7 from J; bases not matched to a gene: 10. CDR3 sequence: CASSPMRDRGSEKLFF. The CDR3 DNA follows: TGTGCCAGCAGCCCTATGAGGGACAGGGGTAGTGAAAAACTGTTTTTT.

V and J are TRBV4-1 and TRBJ2-1, with TRBD2 as a possible D gene (5 bases). CDR3 size: 13 residues. CDR1 is MGHRA and CDR2 is YSYEKL in the germline V gene. V was trimmed by 1 base and J by 8 bases, leaving 9 bases between them. The chain's CDR3 is CASSQARGYEQFF. Written as DNA, the CDR3 is TGCGCCAGCAGCCAAGCTCGGGGTTATGAGCAGTTCTTC.

The rearrangement joins TRBV29-1 to TRBJ2-3; 10 bases fit TRBD2. The CDR3 runs 15 residues. CDR1 is SQVTM and CDR2 is ANQGSEA in the germline V gene. Unmatched junction bases numbered 7, after V lost 7 bases and J lost 0 bases. The CDR3 loop is CSARTSGPSTDTQYF. CDR3 nucleotide sequence: TGCAGCGCCAGGACTAGCGGCCCTAGCACAGATACGCAGTATTTT.

The chain uses TRBV19 and TRBJ1-6; 12 bases fit TRBD1. CDR1 is LNHDA, CDR2 SQIVND, per germline (reference sequence). The CDR3 totals 17 residues. The V segment lost 3 bases and the J segment 12 bases; nucleotides outside the gene matches: 12. This CDR3 is CASSIVRGTGGDEPLHF. CDR3 DNA sequence: TGTGCCAGTAGTATTGTCCGAGGGACAGGGGGCGATGAACCCCTCCACTTT.

This sequence joins TRBV27 and TRBJ2-3; D remains ambiguous. The ends were cut back, 3 bases at V and 0 bases at J, with 4 bases in the middle. The germline gives CDR1 MNHEY, CDR2 SMNVEV (reference sequence). The CDR3 sequence is 13 residues long. The CDR3 DNA sequence: TGTGCCAGCAGTTTGGCTAGCACAGATACGCAGTATTTT. Its translation: CASSLASTDTQYF.

The genes are TRBV18 and TRBJ2-5; tentatively, D is TRBD2 (6 bases). V lost 0 bases to trimming and J lost 4 bases, with 12 bases between them. Germline V lookup: CDR1 KGHSH, CDR2 LQKENI. The CDR3 contains 15 residues. The CDR3 coding sequence is TGTGCCAGCTCACCACCCACTAGCCCGGGAGAGACCCAGTACTTC. This codes for CASSPPTSPGETQYF.

The chain carries TRBV6-5 and TRBJ2-2; D may correspond to TRBD1 or TRBD2 (5 bases each). Germline lookup yields CDR1 MNHEY and CDR2 SVGAGI. The CDR3 length is 14 residues. The V end lost 5 bases, the J end lost 6 bases, and 13 bases lay between the germline ends. This CDR3 reads CASSRGAPPGELFF. In nucleotides, the CDR3 is TGTGCCAGCAGTCGGGGCGCCCCCCCCGGGGAGCTGTTTTTT.

The rearrangement uses TRBV6-1 and TRBJ2-7, with TRBD1 identical over 9 bases. The J segment lost 7 bases and the V segment lost 5 bases, leaving 12 bases of the junction unmatched. CDR1 MNHNS and CDR2 SASEGT come from the germline V gene. The CDR3 sequence is 15 residues long. CDR3 loop: CASSTRDRDFLEQYF. In DNA form, the CDR3 reads TGTGCCAGCAGTACCCGGGACAGGGATTTTCTTGAGCAGTACTTC.

The V call is TRBV6-5, the J call TRBJ2-5, with D hard to call. The germline gives CDR1 MNHEY, CDR2 SVGAGI. This CDR3 comprises 14 residues. Trimming took off 0 bases at V and 5 bases at J, with 10 bases between the two ends. The CDR3 reads CASSYSLGSETQYF. The CDR3 bases are TGTGCCAGCAGTTACTCCTTAGGGTCCGAGACCCAGTACTTC.

The chain joins TRBV6-5 to TRBJ2-5, with D tentatively TRBD2 (5 bases). This CDR3 contains 13 residues. CDR1 is MNHEY, CDR2 SVGAGI, per germline. V shed 2 bases and J shed 4 bases, with 8 bases lying between them. The CDR3 nucleotides read TGTGCCAGCAGTTACGGAGGCTCAGAGACCCAGTACTTC. It encodes CASSYGGSETQYF.

This clone was seen only a few times. The V and J genes are TRBV10-3 and TRBJ1-1; no clear D gene. The CDR3 runs 13 residues. The V and J ends lost 2 bases and 4 bases respectively, with 8 bases between them. Germline-derived CDR1 and CDR2 are ENHRY and SYGVKD. This chain's CDR3 is CAISEPEATEAFF. In nucleotides, the CDR3 is TGTGCCATCAGTGAGCCCGAGGCCACTGAAGCTTTCTTT.

A single count supports this clone. This sequence joins TRBV25-1 and TRBJ1-2; weak D call: TRBD1 (5 bases). CDR1 and CDR2 from the germline V gene are MGHDK and SYGVNS. Trimming removed 7 bases at V and 2 bases at J, with 8 bases between. The CDR3 sequence is 12 residues long. CDR3 DNA: TGTGCCAGCATGGGGGTGAACTATGGCTACACCTTC. It specifies CASMGVNYGYTF.

Worth noting for this clone: Different DNA sequences within this sample yield the same CDR3. V usage is TRBV25-1 and J usage is TRBJ2-1; D possibly corresponds to TRBD2 (5 bases). CDR1 is MGHDK and CDR2 is SYGVNS in the germline V gene. The CDR3 length is 14 residues. V was cut by 5 bases and J by 1 base, with 9 bases left in between. The CDR3 reads CASSSGGSYNEQFF. The CDR3, as DNA: TGTGCCAGCAGTAGCGGCGGGTCCTACAATGAGCAGTTCTTC.

This rearrangement joins TRBV5-1 to TRBJ2-5; D gene uncertain. The germline gives CDR1 SGHRS, CDR2 YFSETQ. V was shortened by 0 bases and J by 4 bases, with 10 bases between the two germline ends. The CDR3 contains 14 residues. CDR3 DNA: TGCGCCAGCAGCTTGGAGGTAAAGAGAGAGACCCAGTACTTC. As protein: CASSLEVKRETQYF.